Following are 16 T cell receptor beta chains from one sample sequenced in a study of blood T cell repertoires in COVID-19 (dated by TCRdb to between 2020 and 2021). To prepare the library, the immunoSEQ multiplex PCR assay was applied. TCRdb took this table from immuneACCESS and kept in-frame rearrangements with V and J called. Such tables lack part of the clones; where checked against another copy, unresolved V genes explain under half of the gap, and the rest is unexplained. This sample has about 280,000 clones in its table, and approximately 86% of those were observed once. The leading ten clones occupy about 2% of the sample. Sequenced input: peripheral blood. These TCRs come from a woman in her forties or fifties who had recovered from COVID-19.

The V gene is TRBV20-1, the J gene TRBJ2-5; 10 positions match TRBD1. V shed 3 bases and J 9 bases; nucleotides not matched to a gene: 1. There are 11 residues in the CDR3. Germline V lookup: CDR1 DFQATT, CDR2 SNEGSKA (reference sequence). The CDR3 sequence: CSARDRGAQYF. Written as DNA, the CDR3 is TGCAGTGCTAGGGACAGGGGGGCCCAGTACTTC.

The rearrangement uses TRBV5-4 and TRBJ2-6; 7 positions match TRBD1. This CDR3 is built from 15 residues. Germline V gene sequence: CDR1 SGHNT, CDR2 YYREEE (reference sequence). Trimming cost V 5 bases and J 1 base; bases outside gene matches: 3. The CDR3 is CASRLQGSGANVLTF. The CDR3 nucleotides read TGTGCCAGCAGGTTACAGGGGTCTGGGGCCAACGTCCTGACTTTC.

The chain is built from TRBV13 and TRBJ1-4; TRBD1 matches at 9 bases. V gave up 6 bases and J gave up 6 bases; unmatched junction bases: 2. Germline CDR1 is PRHDT and CDR2 is FYEKMQ (reference sequence). The CDR3 extends over 13 amino acids. The CDR3 here is CASSRDRDEKLFF. The CDR3 DNA reads TGTGCCAGCAGTAGGGACAGGGATGAAAAACTGTTTTTT.

V usage is TRBV5-6 and J usage is TRBJ2-1; tentative D call: TRBD2 (6 bases). The CDR3 extends over 15 amino acids. The ends were cut back, 0 bases at V and 5 bases at J, with 12 bases in the middle. The germline gives CDR1 SGHDT, CDR2 YYEEEE. The CDR3 loop is CASSLAPSANNEQFF. The CDR3 region has the DNA TGTGCCAGCAGCTTGGCTCCTAGCGCTAACAATGAGCAGTTCTTC.

Written as DNA, the CDR3 is TGTGCCAGCAGCGTAGACGGGTTTTCCTATGGCTACACCTTC. Translated, it gives CASSVDGFSYGYTF. The chain has TRBV9 and TRBJ1-2; D is unresolved. The CDR3 sequence is 14 residues long. Germline CDR1 is SGDLS and CDR2 is YYNGEE. Deletions cut 0 bases from V and 4 bases from J, with 10 bases between.

This CDR3 reads CATSDLWGTSGNHGEQFF. For the CDR3, the DNA is TGTGCCACCAGTGATTTGTGGGGGACTAGCGGTAATCATGGTGAGCAGTTCTTC. The rearrangement joins TRBV24-1 to TRBJ2-1, with 11 bases aligning to TRBD2. CDR1 is KGHDR, CDR2 SFDVKD, per germline. This CDR3 comprises 18 residues. With 0 bases clipped from V and 9 bases from J, the junction kept 12 bases outside the gene matches.

This clone has just one count. The chain has TRBV11-1 and TRBJ1-1; a possible D gene is TRBD1 (5 bases). The CDR3 sequence is 15 residues long. The V end lost 4 bases, the J end lost 1 base, and 13 bases lay between the germline ends. Germline V CDR1 and CDR2: SGHAT, FQDESV (reference sequence). The CDR3 sequence is CASSSPGLPNTEAFF. The CDR3 DNA reads as TGTGCCAGCAGCTCTCCGGGACTCCCGAACACTGAAGCTTTCTTT.

The rearrangement uses TRBV7-2 and TRBJ2-7; TRBD2 aligns across 9 bases. Trimming took 0 bases from V and 5 from J; bases not matched to a gene: 5. The CDR3 covers 15 residues. Germline V gene data show CDR1 as SGHTA and CDR2 as FQGNSA. The CDR3 loop is CASSLASLAGNEQYF. In nucleotides, the CDR3 is TGTGCCAGCAGCTTAGCGTCCCTAGCGGGGAACGAGCAGTACTTC.

The chain combines TRBV28 with TRBJ1-5, with a possible D match to TRBD1 (6 bases). Germline CDR1 MDHEN, CDR2 SYDVKM. The ends were cut back, 5 bases at V and 5 bases at J, with 10 bases in the middle. The CDR3 totals 13 residues. CDR3 loop: CASSRQVDQPQHF. For the CDR3, the DNA is TGTGCCAGCAGTCGACAGGTAGATCAGCCCCAGCATTTT. Full variable domain (missing parts from reference TRBV28 and TRBJ1-5): DVKVTQSSRYLVKRTGEKVFLECVQDMDHENMFWYRQDPGLGLRLIYFSYDVKMKEKGDIPEGYSVSREKKERFSLILESASTNQTSMYLCASSRQVDQPQHFGDGTRLSIL.

This clone came up once. V and J are TRBV4-2 and TRBJ1-5, with D possibly TRBD1 on 5 matching bases. Trimming shortened V by 4 bases and J by 8 bases, and 18 bases separated the two germline ends. The CDR3 runs 15 residues. From germline, CDR1 is LGHNA and CDR2 YNFKEQ. The CDR3 region is CASSLVGQQSEPQHF. The CDR3 nucleotides are TGTGCCAGCAGCCTAGTGGGGCAACAATCGGAGCCCCAGCATTTT.

The DNA for the CDR3 is TGTGCCAGCAGCTTATTGGTAGGAGGGAGCTATGGCTACACCTTC. Amino acid sequence: CASSLLVGGSYGYTF. The gene calls are TRBV7-9 and TRBJ1-2; D is unresolved. The CDR3 covers 15 residues. Trimming cost V 2 bases and J 4 bases, with 14 bases left between them. Germline assignment: CDR1 SEHNR and CDR2 FQNEAQ (reference sequence).

This clone is a singleton in its sample. The chain has TRBV7-9 and TRBJ1-2; 7 bases match TRBD1. Losses at the gene ends were 1 base for V and 9 bases for J; bases not matched to a gene: 14. Per germline, CDR1 SEHNR and CDR2 FQNEAQ (reference sequence). The CDR3 runs 16 residues. The CDR3 reads CASSLGTVPRDSSYTF. The CDR3 bases are TGTGCCAGCAGCTTAGGGACGGTCCCTCGGGACAGCAGCTACACCTTC.

The chain uses TRBV6-2 or TRBV6-3 and TRBJ2-2; D not certain. V was clipped by 2 bases and J by 4 bases, with 8 bases between them. In germline, CDR1 is MNHEY, CDR2 SVGEGT. The CDR3 extends over 14 amino acids. CDR3 nucleotides: TGTGCCAGCAGTTACGCTCTCGGCACCGGGGAGCTGTTTTTT. This gives the protein CASSYALGTGELFF.

The DNA of the CDR3 is TGTGCCTGGAGTGTTTCGACAGGGTTATCACCCCTCCACTTT. It codes for CAWSVSTGLSPLHF. The rearrangement joins TRBV30 to TRBJ1-6, with 7 positions matching TRBD1. Looked up from germline, CDR1 is GTSNPN and CDR2 is SVGIG (reference sequence). After removal of 0 bases from V and 10 bases from J, the junction contained 6 bases not matched to a gene. The CDR3 extends over 14 amino acids.

V is TRBV7-2 and J is TRBJ1-1; 7 bases are a match to TRBD1. The CDR3 contains 15 residues. Germline trimming cut 1 base from V and 5 bases from J; bases unmatched to any gene: 7. Germline CDR1 and CDR2: SGHTA and FQGNSA. The CDR3 is CASSLDAGRGTEAFF. In DNA form, the CDR3 reads TGTGCCAGCAGCTTAGATGCAGGCAGGGGGACTGAAGCTTTCTTT. The whole variable domain, remainder taken from reference TRBV7-2 and TRBJ1-1, is GAGVSQSPSNKVTEKGKDVELRCDPISGHTALYWYRQSLGQGLEFLIYFQGNSAPDKSGLPSDRFSAERTGGSVSTLTIQRTQQEDSAVYLCASSLDAGRGTEAFFGQGTRLTVV.

Worth noting for this clone: The junction does not match germline at one end; this may be a read error. The chain joins TRBV19 to TRBJ2-3; D is ambiguous. Germline-derived CDR1 and CDR2 are LNHDA and SQIVND (reference sequence). The CDR3 is made up of 13 amino acids. The CDR3 is CACSGPSTDTQYF. DNA for the CDR3: TGTGCCTGTAGTGGGCCTAGCACAGATACGCAGTATTTT. Looking up the rest from reference TRBV19 and TRBJ2-3 gives the full variable domain: DGGITQSPKYLFRKEGQNVTLSCEQNLNHDAMYWYRQDPGQGLRLIYYSQIVNDFQKGDIAEGYSVSREKKESFPLTVTSAQKNPTAFYLCACSGPSTDTQYFGPGTRLTVL.